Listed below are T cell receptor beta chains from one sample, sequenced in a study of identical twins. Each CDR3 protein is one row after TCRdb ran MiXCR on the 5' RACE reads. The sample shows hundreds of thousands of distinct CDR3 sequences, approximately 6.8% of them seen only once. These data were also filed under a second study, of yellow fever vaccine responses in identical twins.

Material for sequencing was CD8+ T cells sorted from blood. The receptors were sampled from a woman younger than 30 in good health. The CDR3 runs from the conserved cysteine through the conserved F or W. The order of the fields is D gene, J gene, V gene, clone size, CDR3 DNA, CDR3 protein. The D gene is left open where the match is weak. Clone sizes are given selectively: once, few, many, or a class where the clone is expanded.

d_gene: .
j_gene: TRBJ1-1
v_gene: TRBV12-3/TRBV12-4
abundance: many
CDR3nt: TGTGCCAGCAGTTTTAGGCCGGGGGCGGCTTTCTTT
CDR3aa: CASSFRPGAAFF

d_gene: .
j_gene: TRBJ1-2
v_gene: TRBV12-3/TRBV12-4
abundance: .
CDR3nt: TGTGCCACGTCTGGGGCAGACTATGGCTACACCTTC
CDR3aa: CATSGADYGYTF

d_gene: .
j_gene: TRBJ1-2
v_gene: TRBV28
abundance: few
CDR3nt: TGTGCCAGCAAAACGCAGGGCAACTATGGCTACACCTTC
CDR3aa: CASKTQGNYGYTF

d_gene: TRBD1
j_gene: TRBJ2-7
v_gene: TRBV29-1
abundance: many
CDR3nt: TGCAGCGCCCGGGGGCACAGGGGGAACGAGCAGTACTTC
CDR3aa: CSARGHRGNEQYF

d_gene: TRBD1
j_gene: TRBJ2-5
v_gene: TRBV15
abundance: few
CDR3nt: TGTGCCACCAGCAGAGAAGGTCGGGACAGGGGGTCGCAGTACTTC
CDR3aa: CATSREGRDRGSQYF

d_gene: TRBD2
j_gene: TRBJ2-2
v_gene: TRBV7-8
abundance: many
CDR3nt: TGTGCCAGCAGCTCGCCCATTCTAGCGGGAGACACCGGGGAGCTGTTTTTT
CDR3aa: CASSSPILAGDTGELFF

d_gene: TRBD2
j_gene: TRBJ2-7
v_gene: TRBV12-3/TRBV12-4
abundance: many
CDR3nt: TGTGCCAGCAGTTTCACCCAGCGGGGGGACTACGAGCAGTACTTC
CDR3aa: CASSFTQRGDYEQYF

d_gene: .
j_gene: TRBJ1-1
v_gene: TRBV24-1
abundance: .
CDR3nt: TGTGCCACCAGGGCCGGGGGGCTTAACACTGAAGCTTTCTTT
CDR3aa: CATRAGGLNTEAFF

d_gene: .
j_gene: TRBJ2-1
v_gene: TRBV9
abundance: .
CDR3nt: TGTGCCAGCAGCGTAGTTTCCGAGCGGACCACCTACAATGAGCAGTTCTTC
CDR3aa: CASSVVSERTTYNEQFF

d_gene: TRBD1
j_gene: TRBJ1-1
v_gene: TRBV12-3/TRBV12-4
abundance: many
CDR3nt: TGTGCCAGCAGTTTGGAAGGGGGCGATTTTGAAGCTTTCTTT
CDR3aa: CASSLEGGDFEAFF

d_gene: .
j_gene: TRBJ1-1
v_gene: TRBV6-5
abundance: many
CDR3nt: TGTGCCAGCAGTTACTCCGGGACGGTGAACACTGAAGCTTTCTTT
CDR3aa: CASSYSGTVNTEAFF

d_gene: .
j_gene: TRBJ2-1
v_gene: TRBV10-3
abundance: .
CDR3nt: TGTGCCATCAGTGAGTCGCAGGGGTCGACGTACAATGAGCAGTTCTTC
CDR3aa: CAISESQGSTYNEQFF

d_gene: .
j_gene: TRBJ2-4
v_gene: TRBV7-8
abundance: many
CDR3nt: TGTGCCGGGCCTCAAGGAAAAAACATTCAGTACTTC
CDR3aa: CAGPQGKNIQYF

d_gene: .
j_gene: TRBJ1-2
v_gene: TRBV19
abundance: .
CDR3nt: TGTGCCAGTAGTTTGACAGTGAACTATGGCTACACCTTC
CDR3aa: CASSLTVNYGYTF

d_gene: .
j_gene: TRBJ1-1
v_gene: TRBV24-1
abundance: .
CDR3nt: TGTGCCACCAGTGGACACGGCTGGACTGAAGCTTTCTTT
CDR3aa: CATSGHGWTEAFF

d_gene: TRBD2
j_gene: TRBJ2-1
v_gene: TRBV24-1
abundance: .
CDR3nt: TGTGCCACCGGGGACGGGACTAGCTATTACAATGAGCAGTTCTTC
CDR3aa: CATGDGTSYYNEQFF

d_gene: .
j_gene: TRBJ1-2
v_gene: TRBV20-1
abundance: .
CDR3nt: TGCAGTGCTAGAGATCCCCGGGGCAGGGGTGGCTACACCTTC
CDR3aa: CSARDPRGRGGYTF

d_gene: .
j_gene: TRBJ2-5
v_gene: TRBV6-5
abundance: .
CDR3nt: TGTGCCAGCAGTTACTTCCGGGGGGCAGAGACCCAGTACTTC
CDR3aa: CASSYFRGAETQYF

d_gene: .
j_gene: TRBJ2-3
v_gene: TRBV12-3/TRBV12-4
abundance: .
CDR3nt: TGTGCCAGCAGTTTAGGACAGTACACAGATACGCAGTATTTT
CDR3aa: CASSLGQYTDTQYF

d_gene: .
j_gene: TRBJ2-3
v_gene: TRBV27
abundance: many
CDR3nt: TGTGCCAGCAGTTTGGTTAAGGCTTCGGGGTCAGATACGCAGTATTTT
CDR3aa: CASSLVKASGSDTQYF

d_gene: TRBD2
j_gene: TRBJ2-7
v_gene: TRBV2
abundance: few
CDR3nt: TGTGCCAGCAGTGTAATAGCGGGACGGAACGAGCAGTACTTC
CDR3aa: CASSVIAGRNEQYF

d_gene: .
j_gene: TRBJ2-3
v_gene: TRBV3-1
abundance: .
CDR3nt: TGTGCCAGCAGCCCCTTCCCCACAGATACGCAGTATTTT
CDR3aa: CASSPFPTDTQYF

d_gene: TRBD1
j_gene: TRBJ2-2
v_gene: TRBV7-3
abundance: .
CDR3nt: TGTGCCAGCAGCCTCAGGGCAGGGGGCATGGACACCGGGGAGCTGTTTTTT
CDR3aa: CASSLRAGGMDTGELFF

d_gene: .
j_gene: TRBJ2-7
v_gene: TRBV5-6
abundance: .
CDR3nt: TGTGCCAGCAGCTTTGGAGGTCAGAGCTCCTACGAGCAGTACTTC
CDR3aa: CASSFGGQSSYEQYF

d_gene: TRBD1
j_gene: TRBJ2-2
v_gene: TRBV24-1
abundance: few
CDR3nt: TGTGCCACCAGTGATTTGGCCGGTGCGGACAGGGGAGCCGGGGAGCTGTTTTTT
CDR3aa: CATSDLAGADRGAGELFF

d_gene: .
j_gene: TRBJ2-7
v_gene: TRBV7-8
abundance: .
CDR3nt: TGTGCCAGCAGCTTGGGTCCGCGCTCCTACGAGCAGTACTTC
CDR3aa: CASSLGPRSYEQYF

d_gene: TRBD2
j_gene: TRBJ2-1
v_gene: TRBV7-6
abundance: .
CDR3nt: TGTGCCAGCAGCTTAGTTCCCAGTTTACTAGCGGGGTATGTCTCCTACAATGAGCAGTTCTTC
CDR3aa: CASSLVPSLLAGYVSYNEQFF

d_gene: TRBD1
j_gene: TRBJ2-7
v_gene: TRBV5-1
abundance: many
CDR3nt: TGCGCCAGCAGCTTGCGGGACAGGAGCTACGAGCAGTACTTC
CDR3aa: CASSLRDRSYEQYF

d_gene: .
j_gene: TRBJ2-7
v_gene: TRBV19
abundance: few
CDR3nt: TGTGCCAGTAGTCTCGACAGTCTAGGAGAGCAGTACTTC
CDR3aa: CASSLDSLGEQYF

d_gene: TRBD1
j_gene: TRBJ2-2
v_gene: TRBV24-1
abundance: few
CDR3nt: TGTGCCACCAGTGATCAGACAGGGATGAACACCGGGGAGCTGTTTTTT
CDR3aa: CATSDQTGMNTGELFF

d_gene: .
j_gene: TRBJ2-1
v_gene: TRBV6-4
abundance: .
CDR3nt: TGTGCCAGCAGTGACTCTATACCCTCAAGCTCCTACAATGAGCAGTTCTTC
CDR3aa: CASSDSIPSSSYNEQFF

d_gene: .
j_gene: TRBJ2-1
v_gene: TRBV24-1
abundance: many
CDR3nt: TGTGCCACCAGTGTGGCAACATTCAATGAGCAGTTCTTC
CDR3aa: CATSVATFNEQFF

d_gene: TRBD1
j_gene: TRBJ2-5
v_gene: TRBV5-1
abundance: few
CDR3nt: TGCGCCAGCAGCTTGGACAGGGGGCTCCAAGAGACCCAGTACTTC
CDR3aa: CASSLDRGLQETQYF

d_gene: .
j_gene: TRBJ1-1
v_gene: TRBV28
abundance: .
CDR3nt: TGTGCCAGCACCACCGGCACTGAAGCTTTCTTT
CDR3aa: CASTTGTEAFF

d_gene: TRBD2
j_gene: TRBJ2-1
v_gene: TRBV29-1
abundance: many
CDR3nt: TGCAGCGTTGAGGGGACTAGCGGACTTCGAGGGGCCTACAATGAGCAGTTCTTC
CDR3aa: CSVEGTSGLRGAYNEQFF

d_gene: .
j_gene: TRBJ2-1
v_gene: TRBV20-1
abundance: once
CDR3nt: TGCAGTGCTTCGGGACAAGGGGGGATCAATGAGCAGTTCTTC
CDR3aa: CSASGQGGINEQFF

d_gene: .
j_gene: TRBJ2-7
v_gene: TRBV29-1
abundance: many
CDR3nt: TGCAGCGTTGAAGATAGTGTTCGCCCCTACGAGCAGTACTTC
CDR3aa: CSVEDSVRPYEQYF

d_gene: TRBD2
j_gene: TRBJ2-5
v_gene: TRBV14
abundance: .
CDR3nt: TGTGCCAGCAGCCAAGCCTCCGGGACTAATCCTCAAGAGACCCAGTACTTC
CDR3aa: CASSQASGTNPQETQYF

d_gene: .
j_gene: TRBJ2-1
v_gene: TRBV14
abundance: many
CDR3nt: TGTGCCAGCAGCCAAGTGGGGGGGGCTCTCTACAATGAGCAGTTCTTC
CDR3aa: CASSQVGGALYNEQFF

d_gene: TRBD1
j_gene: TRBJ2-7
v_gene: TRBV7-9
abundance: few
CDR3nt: TGTGCCAGCAGTTCCCAGGACAGGGGGCCCCCCTACGAGCAGTACTTC
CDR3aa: CASSSQDRGPPYEQYF

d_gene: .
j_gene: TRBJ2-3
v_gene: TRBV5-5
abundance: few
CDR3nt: TGTGCCAGCAGCTTGAAAGGCCATGGAATTGGCACAGATACGCAGTATTTT
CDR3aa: CASSLKGHGIGTDTQYF

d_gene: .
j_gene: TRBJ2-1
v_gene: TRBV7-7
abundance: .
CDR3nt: TGTGCCAGCAGCTTAGAGGTCAGCTACTACAATGAGCAGTTCTTC
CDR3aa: CASSLEVSYYNEQFF

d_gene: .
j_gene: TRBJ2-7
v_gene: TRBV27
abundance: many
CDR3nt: TGTGCCAGCAGTGGGACAAACTACGAGCAGTACTTC
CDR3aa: CASSGTNYEQYF

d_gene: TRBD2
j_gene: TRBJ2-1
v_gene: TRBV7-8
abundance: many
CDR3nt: TGTGCCAGCAGCCTCACTAGCGGGAGCAACAATGAGCAGTTCTTC
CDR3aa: CASSLTSGSNNEQFF

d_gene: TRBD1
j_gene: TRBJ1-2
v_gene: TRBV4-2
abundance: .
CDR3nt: TGTGCCAGCAGCCAAGAGATCGGGACAGGGGGCAACTATGGCTACACCTTC
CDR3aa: CASSQEIGTGGNYGYTF

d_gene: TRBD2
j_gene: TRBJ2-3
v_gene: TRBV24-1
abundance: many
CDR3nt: TGTGCCACCAGTGATTTGGCGGGAGTGACGGCAGATACGCAGTATTTT
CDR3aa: CATSDLAGVTADTQYF

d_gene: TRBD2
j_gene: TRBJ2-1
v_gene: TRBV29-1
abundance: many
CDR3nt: TGCAGCGTGGGAGGACTAGCGGGAGTCGATGAGCAGTTCTTC
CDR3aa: CSVGGLAGVDEQFF

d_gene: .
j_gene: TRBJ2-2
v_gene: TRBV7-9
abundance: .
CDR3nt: TGTGCCAGCAGCCGCCGGGGCGGACCGGGCACCGGGGAGCTGTTTTTT
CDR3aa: CASSRRGGPGTGELFF

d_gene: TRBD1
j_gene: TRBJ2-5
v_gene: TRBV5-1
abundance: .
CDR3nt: TGCGCCAGCAGCGCCCCAGGGACAGTGTTGAGGGAGACCCAGTACTTC
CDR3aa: CASSAPGTVLRETQYF

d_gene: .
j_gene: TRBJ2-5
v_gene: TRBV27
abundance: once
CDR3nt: TGTGCCACCCTGTACCAAGAGACCCAGTACTTC
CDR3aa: CATLYQETQYF

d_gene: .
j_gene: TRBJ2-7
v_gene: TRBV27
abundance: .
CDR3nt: TGTGCCAGCAGTTTATCTTGGGGGACCTACGAGCAGTACTTC
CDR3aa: CASSLSWGTYEQYF

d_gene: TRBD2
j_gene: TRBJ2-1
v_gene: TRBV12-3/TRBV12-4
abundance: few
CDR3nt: TGTGCCAGCAGCCTAGCGGGGGGGCGCGTTTATGATGAGCAGTTCTTC
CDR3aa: CASSLAGGRVYDEQFF

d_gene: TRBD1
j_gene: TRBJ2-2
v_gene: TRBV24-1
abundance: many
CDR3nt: TGTGCCACGAGGGACAGGGGGCGCCCCGGGGAGCTGTTTTTT
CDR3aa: CATRDRGRPGELFF

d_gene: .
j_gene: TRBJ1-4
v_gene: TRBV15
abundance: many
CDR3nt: TGTGCCACCAGCAGAGGGGGGGGGAGTAATGAAAAACTGTTTTTT
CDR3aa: CATSRGGGSNEKLFF

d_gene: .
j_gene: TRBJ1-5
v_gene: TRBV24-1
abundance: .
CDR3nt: TGTGCCACCAGTGTGGGGGGGAATCAGCCCCAGCATTTT
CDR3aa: CATSVGGNQPQHF

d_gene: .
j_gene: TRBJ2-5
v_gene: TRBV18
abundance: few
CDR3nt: TGTGCCAGCTCCCGACGGGATATTCAAGAGACCCAGTACTTC
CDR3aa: CASSRRDIQETQYF

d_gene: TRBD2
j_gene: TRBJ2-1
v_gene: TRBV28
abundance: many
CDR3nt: TGTGCCAGCGGCGTAGCGGGTGGGACGCTGCAGTTCTTC
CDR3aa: CASGVAGGTLQFF